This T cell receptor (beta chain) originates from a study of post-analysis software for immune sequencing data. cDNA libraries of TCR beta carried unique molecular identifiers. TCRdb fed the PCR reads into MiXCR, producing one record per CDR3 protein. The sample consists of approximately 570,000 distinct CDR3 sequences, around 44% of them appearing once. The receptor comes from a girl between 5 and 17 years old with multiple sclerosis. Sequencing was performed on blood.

CDR3 residues: CASTDGAGEGEQFF. CDR3 coding DNA: TGTGCCAGCACCGACGGAGCGGGAGAGGGCGAGCAGTTCTTC. The rearrangement uses TRBV6-4 and TRBJ2-1; 8 nucleotides match TRBD2. Trimming removed 7 bases from V and 10 bases from J; junction bases left unmatched: 12. Germline V lookup: CDR1 MRHNA, CDR2 SNTAGT. CDR3 length: 14 residues.